Following are 24 T cell receptor beta chains from one sample sequenced in a study of regulatory T cells. General study findings and limits: Hydrophobic residues at CDR3 positions 6 and 7 were enriched in conventional CD4+ T cells of CD3G-deficient patients.

These TCRs' antigens remain unknown. The primer mix had 52 TRBV and 13 TRBJ primers. Data came from immunoSEQ multiplex PCR; TCRdb stores just in-frame clones and leaves some out. There are over 25,000 clones in the sample; less than 95% occur only once, and 1.5% to 1.7% lies in the top ten. The sequencing input was conventional CD4+ T cells sorted from blood. The receptors here all came from a person aged 18-29 years with CD3G deficiency.

The V gene is TRBV28, the J gene TRBJ2-1; 7 bases fit TRBD2. V trimming: 3 bases; J trimming: 5 bases; junction bases outside the gene matches: 10. In germline, CDR1 is MDHEN, CDR2 SYDVKM. CDR3 length: 16 amino acids. The DNA of the CDR3 is TGTGCCAGCAGTTTGGGAGGCGGGAGCTTCAACAATGAGCAGTTCTTC. Its protein is CASSLGGGSFNNEQFF.

V is TRBV7-9 and J is TRBJ2-1; D is unclear. The CDR3 covers 15 residues. CDR1 and CDR2 (germline): SEHNR, FQNEAQ (reference sequence). Trimming took off 2 bases at V and 4 bases at J, with 12 bases between the two ends. The CDR3 coding sequence is TGTGCCAGCAGCTTACGGTGGGCCGGATACAATGAGCAGTTCTTC. This sequence encodes CASSLRWAGYNEQFF.

The chain has TRBV6-5 and TRBJ2-1; 9 nucleotides match TRBD2. Trimming took 0 bases from V and 10 from J; bases not matched to a gene: 10. The CDR3 loop spans 16 amino acids. Germline CDR1 reads MNHEY; CDR2 reads SVGAGI. The CDR3 region has the DNA TGTGCCAGCAGTTACTCGAGCGGGGGGCCCCTAGGGGAGCAGTTCTTC. Encoded protein: CASSYSSGGPLGEQFF.

The rearrangement joins TRBV28 to TRBJ2-7; no definite D call. Germline CDR1 and CDR2: MDHEN and SYDVKM. V was pared by 1 base and J by 5 bases, with 12 bases between. The CDR3 has 14 residues. The CDR3 sequence: CASSLSGQRHEQYF. Here the CDR3 DNA reads TGTGCCAGCAGTTTATCGGGCCAAAGACACGAGCAGTACTTC.

This chain joins TRBV10-3 and TRBJ1-2, with D unresolved. The CDR3 has 15 amino acids. V lost 0 bases to trimming and J lost 8 bases, with 16 bases between them. Germline V lookup: CDR1 ENHRY, CDR2 SYGVKD. In nucleotides, the CDR3 is TGTGCCATCAGTGAGTCGAAGGCGGGAGCTGCAGGCTACACCTTC. It specifies CAISESKAGAAGYTF.

The chain has TRBV5-1 and TRBJ2-3, with 10 bases identical to TRBD2. The V gene's germline CDR1 is SGHRS and CDR2 YFSETQ. The CDR3 totals 16 residues. J lost 6 bases, V lost 3 bases, and 10 bases had no gene match. This chain's CDR3 is CASSYSSGSIADTQYF. As DNA, the CDR3 is TGCGCCAGCAGCTATTCTAGCGGGAGTATTGCGGATACGCAGTATTTT.

This chain connects TRBV27 to TRBJ2-2; possible D gene TRBD2, 6 bases. CDR3 length equals 15 residues. Germline CDR1 reads MNHEY; CDR2 reads SMNVEV (reference sequence). V lost 8 bases and J 3 bases, leaving 16 bases between the germline ends. This CDR3 reads CASATSGTYTGELFF. The CDR3 DNA follows: TGTGCCAGCGCCACCTCGGGGACTTACACCGGGGAGCTGTTTTTT.

The chain carries TRBV10-1 and TRBJ2-3; 9 nucleotides align to TRBD2. This CDR3 is built from 13 residues. The V and J ends lost 2 bases and 11 bases, in that order; junction bases with no gene match: 5. Looked up from germline, CDR1 is WNHNN and CDR2 is SYGVQD (reference sequence). The CDR3 region is CASSEALAGKQYF. The CDR3 bases are TGCGCCAGCAGTGAGGCCCTAGCGGGAAAGCAGTATTTT.

The rearrangement joins TRBV5-1 to TRBJ2-1; 8 bases are a match to TRBD1. J gave up 9 bases and V 2 bases, and 7 bases lay outside the gene matches. The CDR3 is made up of 14 amino acids. Germline assignment: CDR1 SGHRS and CDR2 YFSETQ. CDR3 sequence (DNA): TGCGCCAGCAGCTTCGGGACAGGCCTGGGTGAGCAGTTCTTC. Translation gives CASSFGTGLGEQFF.

The chain carries TRBV7-2 and TRBJ2-7; perhaps TRBD1 as D (6 bases). The V end lost 0 bases, the J end lost 4 bases, and 7 bases lay between the germline ends. CDR3 size: 13 residues. CDR1 SGHTA and CDR2 FQGNSA come from the germline V gene. CDR3 in amino acids: CASSLATGYEQYF. The DNA for the CDR3 is TGTGCCAGCAGCTTAGCCACAGGGTACGAGCAGTACTTC.

The chain combines TRBV18 with TRBJ2-1; no reliable D call. CDR1 and CDR2 (germline): KGHSH, LQKENI. The CDR3 is 15 residues long. The V end lost 4 bases, the J end lost 3 bases, and 13 bases lay between the germline ends. CDR3 DNA: TGTGCCAGCTCACATGATTCAGCTAACTACAATGAGCAGTTCTTC. It codes for CASSHDSANYNEQFF.

The chain is built from TRBV7-8 and TRBJ1-1; 7 bases line up with TRBD1. Germline values: CDR1 SGHVS, CDR2 FQNEAQ. With 5 bases clipped from V and 1 base from J, the junction kept 7 bases outside the gene matches. This CDR3 has 15 amino acids. The chain's CDR3 is CASSKDRVRNTEAFF. The CDR3 nucleotides read TGTGCCAGCAGCAAAGACAGGGTTAGGAACACTGAAGCTTTCTTT. The full variable domain, in which reference TRBV7-8 and TRBJ1-1 provide the parts outside the CDR3, is GAGVSQSPRYKVAKRGQDVALRCDPISGHVSLFWYQQALGQGPEFLTYFQNEAQLDKSGLPSDRFFAERPEGSVSTLKIQRTQQEDSAVYLCASSKDRVRNTEAFFGQGTRLTVV.

The V gene is TRBV28, the J gene TRBJ2-4; D is possibly TRBD2 (7 bases). V was shortened by 5 bases and J by 5 bases, with 16 bases between the two germline ends. CDR1 is MDHEN and CDR2 is SYDVKM in the germline V gene. The CDR3 spans 15 residues. Here the CDR3 reads CASSGSGGLENIQYF. As DNA, the CDR3 is TGTGCCAGCAGTGGTTCGGGGGGCTTAGAAAACATTCAGTACTTC.

Points on this clone: At the DNA level, this CDR3 is encoded by other sequences in the same sample as well. The chain carries TRBV7-9 and TRBJ2-7; D unclear. CDR3 size: 12 residues. V was shortened by 1 base and J by 7 bases, with 8 bases between the two germline ends. Germline CDR1 is SEHNR and CDR2 is FQNEAQ (reference sequence). In nucleotides, the CDR3 is TGTGCCAGCAGCTTAGGGGGTCGGGAGCAGTACTTC. Protein: CASSLGGREQYF.

The chain uses TRBV6-1 and TRBJ1-1; D not certain. Trimming cost V 2 bases and J 3 bases, with 10 bases left between them. The CDR3 spans 14 residues. Germline assignment: CDR1 MNHNS and CDR2 SASEGT. The CDR3: CASSEKRAYTEAFF. The CDR3 nucleotides read TGTGCCAGCAGTGAAAAGAGGGCTTACACTGAAGCTTTCTTT.

This rearrangement joins TRBV5-4 to TRBJ1-4, with 10 bases fitting TRBD1. The germline V gene encodes CDR1 SGHNT and CDR2 YYREEE (reference sequence). The CDR3 spans 15 residues. V gave up 4 bases and J gave up 8 bases; unmatched junction bases: 8. The DNA for the CDR3 is TGTGCCAGCAGCACAGACAGGGGGCAAGGCGAAAAACTGTTTTTT. Translating gives CASSTDRGQGEKLFF.

The chain uses TRBV7-8 and TRBJ1-6, with D hard to call. Germline V CDR1 and CDR2: SGHVS, FQNEAQ. CDR3 length: 14 amino acids. V lost 5 bases and J 3 bases, leaving 8 bases between the germline ends. CDR3 sequence: CASSLGVYNSPLHF. CDR3 coding DNA: TGTGCCAGCAGCCTCGGGGTCTATAATTCACCCCTCCACTTT.

The gene calls are TRBV7-2 and TRBJ2-7; no definite D call. From germline, CDR1 is SGHTA and CDR2 FQGNSA. Trimming took 0 bases from V and 4 from J, leaving 10 bases between them. The CDR3 runs 14 residues. The CDR3 DNA follows: TGTGCCAGCAGCTTAGCCGGGCAGGATTACGAGCAGTACTTC. Its translation is CASSLAGQDYEQYF.

The CDR3 is CASSSYTTGDNYGYTF. For the CDR3, the DNA is TGTGCCAGCAGCTCTTATACGACAGGAGATAACTATGGCTACACCTTC. This chain uses TRBV7-2 with TRBJ1-2; possible D gene TRBD1, 6 bases. CDR1 SGHTA and CDR2 FQGNSA come from the germline V gene. The CDR3 length is 16 residues. Trimming took 4 bases from V and 1 from J, leaving 16 bases between them.

The chain uses TRBV7-9 and TRBJ1-4; D gene ambiguous. The CDR3 is made up of 15 amino acids. Trimming took off 1 base at V and 0 bases at J, with 6 bases between the two ends. The V gene's germline CDR1 is SEHNR and CDR2 FQNEAQ (reference sequence). The CDR3: CASSLEQTTNEKLFF. The CDR3 DNA reads TGTGCCAGCAGCTTAGAGCAAACAACTAATGAAAAACTGTTTTTT.

The rearrangement links TRBV6-1 to TRBJ2-6; D ambiguous. With 6 bases removed from V and 3 bases from J, the gap between germline ends came to 6 bases. This CDR3 region has 13 residues. Germline lookup yields CDR1 MNHNS and CDR2 SASEGT. CDR3 amino acids: CASRPNGANVLTF. Here the CDR3 DNA reads TGTGCCAGCAGGCCCAATGGGGCCAACGTCCTGACTTTC.

V gene TRBV28 combines with J gene TRBJ2-6; 8 bases fit TRBD1. CDR1 is MDHEN and CDR2 is SYDVKM in the germline V gene. V lost 6 bases to trimming and J lost 2 bases; unmatched junction nucleotides: 6. This CDR3 spans 16 amino acids. CDR3 protein: CASSPAQGAGANVLTF. The CDR3 DNA sequence: TGTGCCAGCAGCCCCGCACAGGGGGCTGGGGCCAACGTCCTGACTTTC.

V gene TRBV18 combines with J gene TRBJ2-7; 7 nucleotides agree with TRBD1. In germline, CDR1 is KGHSH, CDR2 LQKENI. The CDR3 totals 13 residues. J was trimmed by 3 bases and V by 4 bases; bases with no gene match: 3. The CDR3 region has the DNA TGTGCCAGCTCACAGGGGGCCCGCTACGAGCAGTACTTC. Protein: CASSQGARYEQYF.

The gene calls are TRBV19 and TRBJ1-2; possibly TRBD1 for D (6 bases). Per germline, CDR1 LNHDA and CDR2 SQIVND (reference sequence). Trimming left V 11 bases short and J 0 bases short, with 19 bases between. The CDR3 totals 15 residues. The CDR3 protein is CACTPGTTSNYGYTF. The CDR3, as DNA: TGTGCCTGTACCCCCGGGACAACTTCTAACTATGGCTACACCTTC.